The 21 T cell receptor beta chains reported below all come from one sample, sequenced in a study of blood T cell repertoires in COVID-19. Clones were read by immunoSEQ multiplex PCR, and TCRdb kept only the in-frame ones, dropping some. This sample carries more than 75,000 clones, approximately 84% of them seen once, and the ten largest clones take 10% to 15%. The sequenced sample was peripheral blood. The receptors were sampled from a human donor in a cohort sampled during active COVID-19.

The rearrangement uses TRBV18 and TRBJ1-3, with TRBD1 identical over 8 bases. The CDR3 loop spans 15 amino acids. Germline values: CDR1 KGHSH, CDR2 LQKENI. The trim removed 5 bases at V and 4 bases at J, leaving 7 bases unmatched. The CDR3 here is CASSGDRSTGNTIYF. The CDR3 DNA follows: TGTGCCAGCTCAGGGGACAGGTCGACAGGAAACACCATATATTTT.

The V call is TRBV6-1, the J call TRBJ2-1; 10 bases align to TRBD1. The germline CDR1 and CDR2 sequences are MNHNS and SASEGT. The CDR3 covers 17 residues. Trimming removed 2 bases from V and 6 bases from J; junction bases left unmatched: 10. The CDR3 here is CASSEYYFGTGVNEQFF. The CDR3 nucleotides are TGTGCCAGCAGTGAATACTATTTCGGGACAGGGGTCAATGAGCAGTTCTTC.

The V and J genes are TRBV5-4 and TRBJ2-5; 8 bases map to TRBD2. Germline trimming cut 5 bases from V and 5 bases from J; bases unmatched to any gene: 5. Per germline, CDR1 SGHNT and CDR2 YYREEE (reference sequence). The CDR3 loop spans 13 amino acids. The CDR3 here is CASSPGTRETQYF. CDR3 in DNA: TGTGCCAGCAGTCCCGGGACTAGGGAGACCCAGTACTTC.

This chain connects TRBV19 to TRBJ1-3; 8 bases align to TRBD1. V trimming: 3 bases; J trimming: 0 bases; junction bases outside the gene matches: 4. The CDR3 is 16 residues long. Germline CDR1 LNHDA, CDR2 SQIVND (reference sequence). In DNA, the CDR3 is TGTGCCAGTAGTATCGGACAGGGTGCCTCTGGAAACACCATATATTTT. Translating it yields CASSIGQGASGNTIYF.

The chain recombines TRBV19 with TRBJ1-3, with 9 bases aligning to TRBD1. There are 17 residues in the CDR3. Losses at the gene ends were 6 bases for V and 2 bases for J; bases not matched to a gene: 11. Germline CDR1 LNHDA, CDR2 SQIVND (reference sequence). In DNA form, the CDR3 reads TGTGCCAGTAGCCTGGGACAGGGAAGGTTGGCTGGAAACACCATATATTTT. This sequence encodes CASSLGQGRLAGNTIYF.

The V and J genes are TRBV7-9 and TRBJ2-1, with 14 bases that match TRBD2. This CDR3 region has 17 residues. V lost 3 bases and J lost 8; bases outside the gene matches: 9. The germline V gene encodes CDR1 SEHNR and CDR2 FQNEAQ (reference sequence). The CDR3 DNA follows: TGTGCCAGCAGCTTCCCTCTCGGGACTAGCGGGGGCTATGAGCAGTTCTTC. Protein sequence: CASSFPLGTSGGYEQFF.

The chain links TRBV7-9 to TRBJ2-2; D perhaps matches TRBD1 (5 bases). This CDR3 region has 15 residues. V shed 2 bases and J shed 1 base, with 8 bases lying between them. CDR1 is SEHNR and CDR2 is FQNEAQ in the germline V gene (reference sequence). The CDR3 region is CASSLQTGNTGELFF. CDR3 sequence (DNA): TGTGCCAGCAGCTTACAAACAGGGAACACCGGGGAGCTGTTTTTT. Combining the CDR3 with reference TRBV7-9 and TRBJ2-2 gives the whole variable domain DTGVSQNPRHKITKRGQNVTFRCDPISEHNRLYWYRQTLGQGPEFLTYFQNEAQLEKSRLLSDRFSAERPKGSFSTLEIQRTEQGDSAMYLCASSLQTGNTGELFFGEGSRLTVL.

The CDR3 sequence: CSVGSGLSSYNEQFF. DNA of the CDR3: TGCAGCGTAGGGAGCGGTCTGAGCTCCTACAATGAGCAGTTCTTC. The chain has TRBV29-1 and TRBJ2-1; D may be TRBD2 (5 bases). V lost 6 bases, J lost 0 bases, and 15 bases lay in between. The CDR3 is 15 amino acids. From germline, CDR1 is SQVTM and CDR2 ANQGSEA.

This clone was seen only once. The rearrangement joins TRBV18 to TRBJ2-1, with 11 bases lining up with TRBD2. This CDR3 comprises 17 residues. The trim removed 1 base at V and 9 bases at J, leaving 11 bases unmatched. Germline V CDR1 and CDR2: KGHSH, LQKENI. The DNA of the CDR3 is TGTGCCAGCTCACCACTTCGCATAGCGGGGGGGCTAGGTGAGCAGTTCTTC. Translated: CASSPLRIAGGLGEQFF.

The J gene is TRBJ2-1, the V gene TRBV4-1; possible D gene TRBD1, 6 bases. From germline, CDR1 is MGHRA and CDR2 YSYEKL. V lost 1 base to trimming and J lost 1 base, with 11 bases between them. The CDR3 totals 16 residues. This CDR3 reads CASSQARTVSYNEQFF. The CDR3 coding sequence is TGCGCCAGCAGCCAAGCTCGGACAGTTTCCTACAATGAGCAGTTCTTC.

The V and J genes are TRBV6-2 or TRBV6-3 and TRBJ2-3, with 8 bases fitting TRBD2. Germline CDR1 and CDR2: MNHEY and SVGEGT. The CDR3 length is 14 residues. Unmatched junction bases numbered 6, after V lost 7 bases and J lost 3 bases. This CDR3 reads CASTPSGGTDTQYF. The DNA for the CDR3 is TGTGCCAGCACCCCGAGCGGGGGAACAGATACGCAGTATTTT.

This clone came up once. This chain uses TRBV5-1 with TRBJ2-3; TRBD2 matches at 13 bases. With V trimmed by 4 bases and J by 3 bases, 20 bases remained unmatched. In germline, CDR1 is SGHRS, CDR2 YFSETQ. CDR3 length equals 21 residues. CDR3 coding DNA: TGCGCCAGCAGCGGACGACCCATGACTAGCGGGGGGCCTAGAAAGACAGATACGCAGTATTTT. Protein sequence: CASSGRPMTSGGPRKTDTQYF.

V usage is TRBV30 and J usage is TRBJ2-7, with 10 bases aligning to TRBD1. The V gene end was trimmed by 3 bases and the J gene end by 4 bases; junction bases not matched to a gene: 9. The germline V gene has CDR1 GTSNPN and CDR2 SVGIG (reference sequence). The CDR3 loop spans 15 amino acids. CDR3 sequence: CAWSPGQGIIYEQYF. The CDR3 region has the DNA TGTGCCTGGAGCCCGGGACAGGGGATTATTTACGAGCAGTACTTC.

V gene TRBV19 combines with J gene TRBJ1-6, with TRBD1 as a possible D gene (5 bases). The CDR3 length is 15 residues. V was clipped by 3 bases and J by 3 bases, with 9 bases between them. Germline V CDR1 and CDR2: LNHDA, SQIVND (reference sequence). CDR3 in amino acids: CASSIQGGYNSPLHF. The CDR3 coding sequence is TGTGCCAGTAGTATTCAGGGAGGCTATAATTCACCCCTCCACTTT.

About this clone: A read error may account for a junction end that differs from germline. The genes are TRBV5-1 and TRBJ1-1; tentatively, D is TRBD1 (6 bases). The CDR3 is 13 amino acids. Germline V CDR1 and CDR2: SGHRS, YFSETQ. The CDR3 nucleotides read TGCGCCAGCAGCCTGACAGGTTTAACTGAGGCTTTCTTT. It is translated as CASSLTGLTEAFF.

This clone is a singleton in its sample. This rearrangement joins TRBV9 to TRBJ2-3; tentative D call: TRBD2 (6 bases). The germline V and J ends were trimmed by 2 bases and 0 bases, with 13 bases remaining between them. The CDR3 totals 16 residues. CDR1 and CDR2 from the germline V gene are SGDLS and YYNGEE. CDR3 DNA: TGTGCCAGCAGCGTTGCCGGGGGTTCTAGCACAGATACGCAGTATTTT. Amino acids: CASSVAGGSSTDTQYF.

V is TRBV9 and J is TRBJ1-4; 8 bases line up with TRBD1. Germline CDR1 SGDLS, CDR2 YYNGEE. Unmatched junction bases numbered 14, after V lost 0 bases and J lost 7 bases. This CDR3 region has 18 residues. CDR3 loop: CASSVGPSGGARGEKLFF. CDR3 nucleotide sequence: TGTGCCAGCAGCGTAGGTCCGTCAGGGGGCGCCCGGGGTGAAAAACTGTTTTTT.

V usage is TRBV10-2 and J usage is TRBJ1-4; 9 bases map to TRBD1. Germline V gives CDR1 WSHSY, CDR2 SAAADI. The CDR3 totals 15 residues. Germline trimming cut 2 bases from V and 8 bases from J; bases unmatched to any gene: 6. CDR3 loop: CASSEQQGAREKLFF. CDR3 bases: TGCGCCAGCAGTGAGCAACAGGGGGCGCGCGAAAAACTGTTTTTT.

The J gene is TRBJ2-5, the V gene TRBV5-5, with D possibly being TRBD2 (6 bases). V was shortened by 3 bases and J by 2 bases, with 11 bases between the two germline ends. The CDR3 totals 14 residues. Germline CDR1 is SGHKS and CDR2 is YYEKEE (reference sequence). Written as DNA, the CDR3 is TGTGCCAGCAGCTGGGAGGTCAGGCAAGAGACCCAGTACTTC. This codes for CASSWEVRQETQYF.

The rearrangement joins TRBV4-1 to TRBJ1-2, with 10 bases lining up with TRBD1. Germline CDR1 MGHRA, CDR2 YSYEKL. V shed 1 base and J 4 bases; nucleotides not matched to a gene: 3. The CDR3 runs 15 residues. The CDR3 reads CASSQVGTGAYGYTF. CDR3 DNA sequence: TGCGCCAGCAGCCAAGTGGGGACAGGGGCCTATGGCTACACCTTC.

J is TRBJ2-2 and V is TRBV4-1; 11 bases align to TRBD1. With V trimmed by 5 bases and J by 5 bases, 4 bases remained unmatched. Looked up from germline, CDR1 is MGHRA and CDR2 is YSYEKL. This CDR3 has 15 amino acids. The CDR3 DNA follows: TGCGCCAGCAGCGAGGGACAGGGGGTGACCGGGGAGCTGTTTTTT. Protein product: CASSEGQGVTGELFF.